This paragraph covers one T cell receptor beta chain sequence. In the library, individual cDNA molecules carried attached unique molecular identifiers. MiXCR, run by TCRdb on the 5' RACE reads, gives a single entry per CDR3 protein. The sample holds 84,000 or so distinct CDR3 sequences, about an eighth seen once. The data stem from a study of early T cells in non-severe SARS-CoV-2 infection. Trimming took off 4 bases at V and 1 base at J, with 11 bases between the two ends. The CDR3 length is 14 residues. Germline assignment: CDR1 LGHDT and CDR2 YNNKEL (reference sequence). Sequencing was carried out using whole blood. This chain links TRBV3-1 with TRBJ2-7; D possibly corresponds to TRBD2 (5 bases). This sequence originates from an adult who was a healthcare worker with PCR-confirmed SARS-CoV-2 infection or an uninfected control (not recorded which). The CDR3 loop is CASSRGQASYEQYF. The CDR3 DNA follows: TGTGCCAGCAGCCGCGGGCAGGCATCCTACGAGCAGTACTTC.